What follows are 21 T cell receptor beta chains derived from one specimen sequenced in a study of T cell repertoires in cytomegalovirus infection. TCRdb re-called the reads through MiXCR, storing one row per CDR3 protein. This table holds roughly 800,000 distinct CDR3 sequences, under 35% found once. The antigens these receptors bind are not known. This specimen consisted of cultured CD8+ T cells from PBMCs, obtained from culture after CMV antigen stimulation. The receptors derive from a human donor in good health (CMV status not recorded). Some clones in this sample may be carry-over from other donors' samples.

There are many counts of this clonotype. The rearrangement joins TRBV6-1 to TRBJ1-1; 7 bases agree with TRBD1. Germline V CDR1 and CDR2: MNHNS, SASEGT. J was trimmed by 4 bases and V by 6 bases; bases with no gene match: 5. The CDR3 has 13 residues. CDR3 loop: CASRTGHGTEAFF. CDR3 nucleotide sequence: TGTGCCAGCAGGACAGGGCATGGCACTGAAGCTTTCTTT.

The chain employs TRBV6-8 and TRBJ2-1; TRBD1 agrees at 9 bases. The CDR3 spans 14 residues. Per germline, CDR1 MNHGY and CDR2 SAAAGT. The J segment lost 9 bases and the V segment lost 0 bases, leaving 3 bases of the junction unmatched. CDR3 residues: CASSYSRQGVEQFF. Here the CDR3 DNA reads TGTGCCAGCAGTTACTCGAGACAGGGGGTTGAGCAGTTCTTC.

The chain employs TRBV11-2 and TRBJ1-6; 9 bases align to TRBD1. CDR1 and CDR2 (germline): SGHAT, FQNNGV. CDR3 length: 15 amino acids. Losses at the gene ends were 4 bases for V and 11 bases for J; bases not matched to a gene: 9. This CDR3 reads CASSSYRGLNPPLHF. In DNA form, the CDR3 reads TGTGCCAGCAGCTCGTACAGGGGGCTGAACCCACCCCTCCACTTT.

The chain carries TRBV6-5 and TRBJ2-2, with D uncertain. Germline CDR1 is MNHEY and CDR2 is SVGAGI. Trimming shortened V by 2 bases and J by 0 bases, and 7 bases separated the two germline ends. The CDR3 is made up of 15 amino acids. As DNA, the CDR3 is TGTGCCAGCAGTTACACCAGCCCGAACACCGGGGAGCTGTTTTTT. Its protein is CASSYTSPNTGELFF.

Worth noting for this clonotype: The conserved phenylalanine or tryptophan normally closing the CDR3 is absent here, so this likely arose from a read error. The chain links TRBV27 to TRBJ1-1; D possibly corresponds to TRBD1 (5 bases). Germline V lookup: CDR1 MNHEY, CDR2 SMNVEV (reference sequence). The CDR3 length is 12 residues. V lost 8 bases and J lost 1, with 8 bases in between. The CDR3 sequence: CASGTGNTEAFL. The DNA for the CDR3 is TGTGCCAGCGGAACAGGGAACACTGAAGCTTTCTTG.

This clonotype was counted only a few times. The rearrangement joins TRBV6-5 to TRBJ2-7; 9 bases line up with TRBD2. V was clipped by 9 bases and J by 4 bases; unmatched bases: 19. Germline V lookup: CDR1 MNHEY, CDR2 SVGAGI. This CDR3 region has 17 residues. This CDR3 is CASIRPPGTSSIYEQYV. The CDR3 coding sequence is TGTGCCAGTATTCGGCCCCCCGGGACTAGCAGCATTTACGAGCAGTACGTC.

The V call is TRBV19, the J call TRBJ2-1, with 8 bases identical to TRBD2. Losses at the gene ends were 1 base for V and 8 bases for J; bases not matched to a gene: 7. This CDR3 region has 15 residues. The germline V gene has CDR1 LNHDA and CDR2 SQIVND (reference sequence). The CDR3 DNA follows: TGTGCCAGTAGTATAGGAGGCGGGGGGCCCTATGAGCAGTTCTTC. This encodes CASSIGGGGPYEQFF.

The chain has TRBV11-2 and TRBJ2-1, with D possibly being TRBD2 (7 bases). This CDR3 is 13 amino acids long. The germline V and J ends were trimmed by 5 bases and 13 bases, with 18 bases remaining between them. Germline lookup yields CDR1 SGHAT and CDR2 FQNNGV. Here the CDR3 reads CASSLGGGADQFF. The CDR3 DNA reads TGTGCCAGCAGCCTTGGGGGGGGGGCCGATCAGTTCTTC.

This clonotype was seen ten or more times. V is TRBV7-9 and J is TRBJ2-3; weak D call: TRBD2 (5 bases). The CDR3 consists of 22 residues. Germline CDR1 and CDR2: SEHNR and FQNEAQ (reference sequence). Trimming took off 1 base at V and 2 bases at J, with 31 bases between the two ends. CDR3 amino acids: CASSLVWQNQASEGQITDTQYF. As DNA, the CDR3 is TGTGCCAGCAGCTTAGTTTGGCAAAACCAGGCCAGCGAGGGCCAAATCACAGATACGCAGTATTTT.

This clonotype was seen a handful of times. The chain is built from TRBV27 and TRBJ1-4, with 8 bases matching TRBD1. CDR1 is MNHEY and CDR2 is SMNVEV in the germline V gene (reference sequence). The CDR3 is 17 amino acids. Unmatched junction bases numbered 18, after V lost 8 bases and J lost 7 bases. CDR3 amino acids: CASGDRQGILIGEKLFF. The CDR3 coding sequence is TGTGCCAGCGGAGACCGACAGGGGATTCTTATAGGTGAAAAACTGTTTTTT.

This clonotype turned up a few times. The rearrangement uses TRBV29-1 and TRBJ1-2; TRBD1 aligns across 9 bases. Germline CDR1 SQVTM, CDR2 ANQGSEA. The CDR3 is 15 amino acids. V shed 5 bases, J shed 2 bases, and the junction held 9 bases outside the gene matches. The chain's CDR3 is CSVPSRDRVNYGYTF. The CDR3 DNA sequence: TGCAGCGTTCCATCTAGGGACAGGGTAAACTATGGCTACACCTTC.

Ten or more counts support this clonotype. CDR3 protein: CASSSPGDTEAFF. CDR3 in DNA: TGTGCCAGCAGCTCCCCCGGCGACACTGAAGCTTTCTTT. The rearrangement joins TRBV7-9 to TRBJ1-1; no clear D gene. The germline V gene has CDR1 SEHNR and CDR2 FQNEAQ (reference sequence). The CDR3 runs 13 residues. Trimming cost V 4 bases and J 3 bases, with 9 bases left between them.

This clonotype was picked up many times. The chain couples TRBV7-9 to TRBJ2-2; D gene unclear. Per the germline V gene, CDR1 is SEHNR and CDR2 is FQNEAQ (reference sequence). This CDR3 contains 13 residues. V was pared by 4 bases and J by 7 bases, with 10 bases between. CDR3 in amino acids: CASSWVRSGELFF. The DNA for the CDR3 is TGTGCCAGCAGCTGGGTCCGGAGCGGGGAGCTGTTTTTT.

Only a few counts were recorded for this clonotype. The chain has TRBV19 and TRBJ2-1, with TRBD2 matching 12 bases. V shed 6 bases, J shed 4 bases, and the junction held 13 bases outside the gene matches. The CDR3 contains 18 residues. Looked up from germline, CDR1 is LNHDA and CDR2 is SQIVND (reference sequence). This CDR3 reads CASSQPNLLAGGYNEQFF. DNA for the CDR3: TGTGCCAGTAGCCAACCCAACCTACTAGCGGGGGGTTACAATGAGCAGTTCTTC.

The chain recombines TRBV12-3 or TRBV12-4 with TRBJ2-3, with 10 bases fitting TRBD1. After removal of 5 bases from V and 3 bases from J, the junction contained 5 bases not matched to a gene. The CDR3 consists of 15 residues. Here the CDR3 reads CASSLGTGETDTQYF. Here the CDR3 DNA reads TGTGCCAGCAGTCTCGGGACAGGGGAGACAGATACGCAGTATTTT.

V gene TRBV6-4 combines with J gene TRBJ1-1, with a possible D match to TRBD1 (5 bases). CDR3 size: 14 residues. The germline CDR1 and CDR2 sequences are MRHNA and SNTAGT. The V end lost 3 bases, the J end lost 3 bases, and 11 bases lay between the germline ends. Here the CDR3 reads CASSEQGTDTEAFF. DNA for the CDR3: TGTGCCAGCAGTGAGCAGGGTACCGACACTGAAGCTTTCTTT.

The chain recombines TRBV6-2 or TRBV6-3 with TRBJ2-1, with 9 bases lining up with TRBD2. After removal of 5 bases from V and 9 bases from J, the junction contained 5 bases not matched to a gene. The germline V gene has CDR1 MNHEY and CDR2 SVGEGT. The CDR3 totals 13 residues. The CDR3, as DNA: TGTGCCAGCAGTCCCAGCGGGGGGCTTGAGCAGTTCTTC. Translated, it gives CASSPSGGLEQFF.

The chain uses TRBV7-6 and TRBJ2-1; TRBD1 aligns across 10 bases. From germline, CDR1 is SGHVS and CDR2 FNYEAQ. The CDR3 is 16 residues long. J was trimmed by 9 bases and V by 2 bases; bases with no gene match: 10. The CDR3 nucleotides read TGTGCCAGCAGCTTATTATCGGACAGGGGGTTGGGTGAGCAGTTCTTC. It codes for CASSLLSDRGLGEQFF.

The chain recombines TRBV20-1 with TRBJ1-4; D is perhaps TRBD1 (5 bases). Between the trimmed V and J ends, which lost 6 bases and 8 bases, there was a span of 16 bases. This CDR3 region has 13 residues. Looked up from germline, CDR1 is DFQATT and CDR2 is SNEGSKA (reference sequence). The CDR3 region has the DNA TGCAGTGCCCCTTGGGGGTTTTCGGAAAAACTGTTTTTT. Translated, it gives CSAPWGFSEKLFF.

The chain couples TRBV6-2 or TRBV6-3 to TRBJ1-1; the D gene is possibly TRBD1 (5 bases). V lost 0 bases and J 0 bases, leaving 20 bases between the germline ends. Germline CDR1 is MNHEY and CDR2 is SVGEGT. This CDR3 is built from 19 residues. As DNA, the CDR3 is TGTGCCAGCAGTTACTCTTCCCGGGGCTCGCCATATATGAACACTGAAGCTTTCTTT. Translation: CASSYSSRGSPYMNTEAFF.

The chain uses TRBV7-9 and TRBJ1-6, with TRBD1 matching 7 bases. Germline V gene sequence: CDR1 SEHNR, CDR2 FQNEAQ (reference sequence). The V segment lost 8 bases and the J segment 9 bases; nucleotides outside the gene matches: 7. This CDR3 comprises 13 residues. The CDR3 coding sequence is TGTGCCAGCGTGTCGGCAGGGGGTTCACCCCTCCACTTT. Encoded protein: CASVSAGGSPLHF.